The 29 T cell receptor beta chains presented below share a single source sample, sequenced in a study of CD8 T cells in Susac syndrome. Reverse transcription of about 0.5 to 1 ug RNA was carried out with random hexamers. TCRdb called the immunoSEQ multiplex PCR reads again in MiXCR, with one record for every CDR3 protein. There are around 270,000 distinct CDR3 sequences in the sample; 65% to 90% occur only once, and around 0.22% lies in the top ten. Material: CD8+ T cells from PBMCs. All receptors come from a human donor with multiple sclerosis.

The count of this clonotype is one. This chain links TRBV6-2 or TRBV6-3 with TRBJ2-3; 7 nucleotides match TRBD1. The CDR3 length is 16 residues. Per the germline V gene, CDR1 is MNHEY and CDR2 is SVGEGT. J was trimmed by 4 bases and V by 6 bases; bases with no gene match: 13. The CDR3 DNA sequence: TGTGCCAGCAGCAAATTAACAGGGGCTTACCCAGATACGCAGTATTTT. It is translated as CASSKLTGAYPDTQYF.

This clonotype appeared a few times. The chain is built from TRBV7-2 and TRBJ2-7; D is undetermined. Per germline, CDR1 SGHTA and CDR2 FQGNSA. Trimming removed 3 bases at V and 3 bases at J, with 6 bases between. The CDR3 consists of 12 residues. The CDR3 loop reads CASSLGFYEQYF. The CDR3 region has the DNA TGTGCCAGCAGCTTGGGCTTCTACGAGCAGTACTTC.

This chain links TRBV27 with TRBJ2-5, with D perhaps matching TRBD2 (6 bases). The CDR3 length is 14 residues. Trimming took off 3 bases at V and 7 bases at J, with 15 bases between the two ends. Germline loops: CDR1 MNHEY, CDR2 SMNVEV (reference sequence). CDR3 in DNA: TGTGCCAGCAGTTTTTCGTCCGGGGGAGGGACCCAGTACTTC. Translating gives CASSFSSGGGTQYF.

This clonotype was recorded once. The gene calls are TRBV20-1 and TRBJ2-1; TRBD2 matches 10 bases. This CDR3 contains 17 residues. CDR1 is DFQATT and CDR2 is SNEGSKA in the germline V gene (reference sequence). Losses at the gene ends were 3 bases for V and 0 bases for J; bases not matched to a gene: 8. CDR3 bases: TGCAGTGCTAGTTTCGCACTAGCGGGGCACTCCTACAATGAGCAGTTCTTC. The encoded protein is CSASFALAGHSYNEQFF.

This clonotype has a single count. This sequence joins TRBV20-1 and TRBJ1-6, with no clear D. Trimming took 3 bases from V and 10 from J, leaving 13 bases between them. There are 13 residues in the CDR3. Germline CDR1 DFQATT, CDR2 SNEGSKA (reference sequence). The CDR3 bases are TGCAGTGCTAGGGTTCTTAGAGGATCACCCCTCCACTTT. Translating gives CSARVLRGSPLHF.

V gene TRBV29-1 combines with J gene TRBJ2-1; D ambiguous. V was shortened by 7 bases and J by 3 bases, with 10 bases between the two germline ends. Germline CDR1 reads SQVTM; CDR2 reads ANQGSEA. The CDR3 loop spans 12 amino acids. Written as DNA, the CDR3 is TGCAGCGCCGGATCAAACTACAATGAGCAGTTCTTC. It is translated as CSAGSNYNEQFF.

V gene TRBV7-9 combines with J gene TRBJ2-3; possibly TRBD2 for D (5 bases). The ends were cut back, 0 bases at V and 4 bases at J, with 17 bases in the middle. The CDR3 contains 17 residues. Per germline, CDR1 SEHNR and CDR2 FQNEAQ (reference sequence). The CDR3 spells CASSLAGVLVFADTQYF. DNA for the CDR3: TGTGCCAGCAGCTTAGCGGGAGTGCTGGTGTTCGCAGATACGCAGTATTTT.

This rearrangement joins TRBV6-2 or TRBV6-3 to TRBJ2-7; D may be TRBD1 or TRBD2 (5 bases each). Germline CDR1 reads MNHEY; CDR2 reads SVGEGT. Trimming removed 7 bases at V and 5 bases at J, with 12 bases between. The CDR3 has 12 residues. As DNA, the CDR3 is TGTGCCAGCACGAGGGGATCCCACGAGCAGTACTTC. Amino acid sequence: CASTRGSHEQYF.

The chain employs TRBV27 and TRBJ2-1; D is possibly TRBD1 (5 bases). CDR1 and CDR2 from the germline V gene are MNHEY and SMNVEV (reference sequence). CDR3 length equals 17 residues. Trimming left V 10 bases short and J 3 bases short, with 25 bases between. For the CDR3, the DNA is TGTGCCACCCCAGGTCAGGGATCCGATGACGGCTACAATGAGCAGTTCTTC. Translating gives CATPGQGSDDGYNEQFF.

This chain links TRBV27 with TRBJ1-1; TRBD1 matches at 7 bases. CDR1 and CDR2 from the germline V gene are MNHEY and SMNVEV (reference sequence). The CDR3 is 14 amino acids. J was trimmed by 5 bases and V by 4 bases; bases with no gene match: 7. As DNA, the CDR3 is TGTGCCAGCAGTTCGCTACAGGGGTGGACTGAAGCTTTCTTT. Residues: CASSSLQGWTEAFF.

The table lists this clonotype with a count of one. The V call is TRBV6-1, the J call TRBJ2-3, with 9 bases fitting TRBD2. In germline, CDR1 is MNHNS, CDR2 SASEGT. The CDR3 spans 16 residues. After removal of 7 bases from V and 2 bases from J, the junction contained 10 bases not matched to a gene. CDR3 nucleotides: TGTGCCAGCATTGGAGCGGGAGGATCCTCCACAGATACGCAGTATTTT. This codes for CASIGAGGSSTDTQYF.

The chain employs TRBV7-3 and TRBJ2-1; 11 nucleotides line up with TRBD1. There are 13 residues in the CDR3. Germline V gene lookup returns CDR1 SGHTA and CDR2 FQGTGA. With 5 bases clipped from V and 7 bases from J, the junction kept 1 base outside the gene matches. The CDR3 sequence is CASSGDRGNEQFF. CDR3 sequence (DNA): TGTGCCAGCAGCGGGGACAGGGGGAATGAGCAGTTCTTC. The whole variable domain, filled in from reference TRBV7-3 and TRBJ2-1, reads GAGVSQTPSNKVTEKGKYVELRCDPISGHTALYWYRQSLGQGPEFLIYFQGTGAADDSGLPNDRFFAVRPEGSVSTLKIQRTERGDSAVYLCASSGDRGNEQFFGPGTRLTVL.

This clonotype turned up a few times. This CDR3 reads CASSLDSGGETQYF. The CDR3 DNA reads as TGTGCCAGCAGCCTGGACAGTGGGGGGGAGACCCAGTACTTC. V is TRBV6-1 and J is TRBJ2-5, with D perhaps TRBD1 or TRBD2 (6 bases each). Germline loops: CDR1 MNHNS, CDR2 SASEGT. Trimming took off 6 bases at V and 5 bases at J, with 16 bases between the two ends. This CDR3 contains 14 residues.

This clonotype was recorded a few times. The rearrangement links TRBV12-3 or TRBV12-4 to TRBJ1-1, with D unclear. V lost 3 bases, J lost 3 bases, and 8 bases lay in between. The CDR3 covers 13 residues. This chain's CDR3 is CASSFGRDTEAFF. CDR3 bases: TGTGCCAGCAGTTTTGGTAGGGACACTGAAGCTTTCTTT.

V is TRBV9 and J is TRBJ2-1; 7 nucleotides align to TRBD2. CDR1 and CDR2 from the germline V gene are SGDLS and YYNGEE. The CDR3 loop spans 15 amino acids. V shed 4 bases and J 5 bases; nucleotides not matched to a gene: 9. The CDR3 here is CASSLGGSVNNEQFF. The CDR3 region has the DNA TGTGCCAGCAGCCTAGGCGGGAGTGTCAACAATGAGCAGTTCTTC.

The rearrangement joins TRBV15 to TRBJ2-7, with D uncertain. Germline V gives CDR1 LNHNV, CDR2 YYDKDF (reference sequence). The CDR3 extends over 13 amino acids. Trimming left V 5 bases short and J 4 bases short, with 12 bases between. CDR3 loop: CATSEGRKYEQYF. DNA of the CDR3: TGTGCCACCAGCGAAGGACGCAAGTACGAGCAGTACTTC.

For the CDR3, the DNA is TGTGCCAGCAGCTTATCGGTTAACGGGAGGCCAGAGCAGTTCTTC. It is translated as CASSLSVNGRPEQFF. The chain uses TRBV7-9 and TRBJ2-1; 7 nucleotides agree with TRBD2. The CDR3 is 15 amino acids. V was pared by 2 bases and J by 10 bases, with 11 bases of the junction left unmatched. Germline CDR1 and CDR2: SEHNR and FQNEAQ (reference sequence).

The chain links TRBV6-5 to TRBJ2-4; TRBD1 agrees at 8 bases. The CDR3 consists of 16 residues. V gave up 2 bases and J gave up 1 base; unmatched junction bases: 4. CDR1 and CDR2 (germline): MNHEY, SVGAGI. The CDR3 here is CASSYGRTGAKNIQYF. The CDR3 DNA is TGTGCCAGCAGTTACGGGCGGACAGGGGCCAAAAACATTCAGTACTTC.

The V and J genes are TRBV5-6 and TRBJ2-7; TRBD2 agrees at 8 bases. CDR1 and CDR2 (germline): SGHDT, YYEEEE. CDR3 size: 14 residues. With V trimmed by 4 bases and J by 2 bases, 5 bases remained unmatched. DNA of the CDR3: TGTGCCAGCAGCCCGGGACTAGAAGCCTACGAGCAGTACTTC. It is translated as CASSPGLEAYEQYF. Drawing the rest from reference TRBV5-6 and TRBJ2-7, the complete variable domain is DAGVTQSPTHLIKTRGQQVTLRCSPKSGHDTVSWYQQALGQGPQFIFQYYEEEERQRGNFPDRFSGHQFPNYSSELNVNALLLGDSALYLCASSPGLEAYEQYFGPGTRLTVT.

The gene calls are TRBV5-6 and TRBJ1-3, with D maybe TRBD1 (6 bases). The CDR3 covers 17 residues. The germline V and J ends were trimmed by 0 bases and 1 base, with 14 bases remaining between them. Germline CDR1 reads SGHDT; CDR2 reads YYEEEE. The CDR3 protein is CASSLETGANSGNTIYF. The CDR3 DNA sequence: TGTGCCAGCAGCTTGGAAACGGGGGCGAATTCTGGAAACACCATATATTTT.

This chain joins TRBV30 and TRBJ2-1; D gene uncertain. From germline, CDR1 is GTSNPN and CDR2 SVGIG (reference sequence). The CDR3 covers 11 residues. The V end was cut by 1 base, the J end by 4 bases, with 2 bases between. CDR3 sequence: CAWSAYNEQFF. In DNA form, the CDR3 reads TGTGCCTGGAGTGCATACAATGAGCAGTTCTTC.

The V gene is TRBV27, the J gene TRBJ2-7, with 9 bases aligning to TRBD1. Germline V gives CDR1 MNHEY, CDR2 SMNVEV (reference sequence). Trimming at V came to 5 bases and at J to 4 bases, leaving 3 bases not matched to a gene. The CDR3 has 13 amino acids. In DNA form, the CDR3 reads TGTGCCAGCAGTACGACAGGGGGGTACGAGCAGTACTTC. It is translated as CASSTTGGYEQYF.

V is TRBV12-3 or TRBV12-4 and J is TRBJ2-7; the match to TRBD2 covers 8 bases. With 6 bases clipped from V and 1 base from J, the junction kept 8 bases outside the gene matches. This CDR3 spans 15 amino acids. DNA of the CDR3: TGTGCCAGCAGCCACGCACCGGGAGGGTCCTACGAGCAGTACTTC. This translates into CASSHAPGGSYEQYF.

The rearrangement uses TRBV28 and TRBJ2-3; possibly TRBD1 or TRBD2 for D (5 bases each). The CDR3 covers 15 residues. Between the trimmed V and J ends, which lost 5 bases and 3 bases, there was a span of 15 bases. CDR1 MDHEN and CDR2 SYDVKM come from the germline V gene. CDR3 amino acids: CASSVGESGTDTQYF. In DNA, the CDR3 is TGTGCCAGCAGTGTGGGGGAGTCCGGGACAGATACGCAGTATTTT.

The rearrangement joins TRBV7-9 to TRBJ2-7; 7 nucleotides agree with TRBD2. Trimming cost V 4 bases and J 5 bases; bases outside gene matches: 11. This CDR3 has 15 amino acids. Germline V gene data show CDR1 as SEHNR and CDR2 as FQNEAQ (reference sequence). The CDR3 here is CASSSPGGGTHEQYF. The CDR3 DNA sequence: TGTGCCAGCAGCTCCCCCGGCGGGGGAACCCACGAGCAGTACTTC. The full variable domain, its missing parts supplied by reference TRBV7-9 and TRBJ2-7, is DTGVSQNPRHKITKRGQNVTFRCDPISEHNRLYWYRQTLGQGPEFLTYFQNEAQLEKSRLLSDRFSAERPKGSFSTLEIQRTEQGDSAMYLCASSSPGGGTHEQYFGPGTRLTVT.

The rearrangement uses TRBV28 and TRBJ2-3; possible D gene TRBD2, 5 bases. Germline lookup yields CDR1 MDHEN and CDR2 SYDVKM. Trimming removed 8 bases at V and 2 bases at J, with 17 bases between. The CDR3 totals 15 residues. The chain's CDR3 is CASAVGWRNTDTQYF. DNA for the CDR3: TGTGCCAGCGCAGTGGGGTGGAGGAACACAGATACGCAGTATTTT.

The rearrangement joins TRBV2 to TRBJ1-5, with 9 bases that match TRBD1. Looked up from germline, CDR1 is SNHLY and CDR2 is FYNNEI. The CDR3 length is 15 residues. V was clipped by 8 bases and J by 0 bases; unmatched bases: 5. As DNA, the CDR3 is TGTGCCAGCGGGGACAGGGTTGATAGCAATCAGCCCCAGCATTTT. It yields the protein CASGDRVDSNQPQHF. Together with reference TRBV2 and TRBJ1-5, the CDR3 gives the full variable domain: EPEVTQTPSHQVTQMGQEVILRCVPISNHLYFYWYRQILGQKVEFLVSFYNNEISEKSEIFDDQFSVERPDGSNFTLKIRSTKLEDSAMYFCASGDRVDSNQPQHFGDGTRLSIL.

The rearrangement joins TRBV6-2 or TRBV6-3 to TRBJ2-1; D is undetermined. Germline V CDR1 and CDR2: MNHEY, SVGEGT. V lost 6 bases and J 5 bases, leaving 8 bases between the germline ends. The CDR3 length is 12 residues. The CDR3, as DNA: TGTGCCAGCAGCTGGTCCCACAATGAGCAGTTCTTC. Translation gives CASSWSHNEQFF.

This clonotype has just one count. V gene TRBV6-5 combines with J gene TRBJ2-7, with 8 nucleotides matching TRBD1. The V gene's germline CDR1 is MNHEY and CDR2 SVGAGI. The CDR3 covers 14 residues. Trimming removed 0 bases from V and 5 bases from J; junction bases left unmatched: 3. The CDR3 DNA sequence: TGTGCCAGCAGTTACTCGAACAGGGGGGACGAGCAGTACTTC. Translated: CASSYSNRGDEQYF.